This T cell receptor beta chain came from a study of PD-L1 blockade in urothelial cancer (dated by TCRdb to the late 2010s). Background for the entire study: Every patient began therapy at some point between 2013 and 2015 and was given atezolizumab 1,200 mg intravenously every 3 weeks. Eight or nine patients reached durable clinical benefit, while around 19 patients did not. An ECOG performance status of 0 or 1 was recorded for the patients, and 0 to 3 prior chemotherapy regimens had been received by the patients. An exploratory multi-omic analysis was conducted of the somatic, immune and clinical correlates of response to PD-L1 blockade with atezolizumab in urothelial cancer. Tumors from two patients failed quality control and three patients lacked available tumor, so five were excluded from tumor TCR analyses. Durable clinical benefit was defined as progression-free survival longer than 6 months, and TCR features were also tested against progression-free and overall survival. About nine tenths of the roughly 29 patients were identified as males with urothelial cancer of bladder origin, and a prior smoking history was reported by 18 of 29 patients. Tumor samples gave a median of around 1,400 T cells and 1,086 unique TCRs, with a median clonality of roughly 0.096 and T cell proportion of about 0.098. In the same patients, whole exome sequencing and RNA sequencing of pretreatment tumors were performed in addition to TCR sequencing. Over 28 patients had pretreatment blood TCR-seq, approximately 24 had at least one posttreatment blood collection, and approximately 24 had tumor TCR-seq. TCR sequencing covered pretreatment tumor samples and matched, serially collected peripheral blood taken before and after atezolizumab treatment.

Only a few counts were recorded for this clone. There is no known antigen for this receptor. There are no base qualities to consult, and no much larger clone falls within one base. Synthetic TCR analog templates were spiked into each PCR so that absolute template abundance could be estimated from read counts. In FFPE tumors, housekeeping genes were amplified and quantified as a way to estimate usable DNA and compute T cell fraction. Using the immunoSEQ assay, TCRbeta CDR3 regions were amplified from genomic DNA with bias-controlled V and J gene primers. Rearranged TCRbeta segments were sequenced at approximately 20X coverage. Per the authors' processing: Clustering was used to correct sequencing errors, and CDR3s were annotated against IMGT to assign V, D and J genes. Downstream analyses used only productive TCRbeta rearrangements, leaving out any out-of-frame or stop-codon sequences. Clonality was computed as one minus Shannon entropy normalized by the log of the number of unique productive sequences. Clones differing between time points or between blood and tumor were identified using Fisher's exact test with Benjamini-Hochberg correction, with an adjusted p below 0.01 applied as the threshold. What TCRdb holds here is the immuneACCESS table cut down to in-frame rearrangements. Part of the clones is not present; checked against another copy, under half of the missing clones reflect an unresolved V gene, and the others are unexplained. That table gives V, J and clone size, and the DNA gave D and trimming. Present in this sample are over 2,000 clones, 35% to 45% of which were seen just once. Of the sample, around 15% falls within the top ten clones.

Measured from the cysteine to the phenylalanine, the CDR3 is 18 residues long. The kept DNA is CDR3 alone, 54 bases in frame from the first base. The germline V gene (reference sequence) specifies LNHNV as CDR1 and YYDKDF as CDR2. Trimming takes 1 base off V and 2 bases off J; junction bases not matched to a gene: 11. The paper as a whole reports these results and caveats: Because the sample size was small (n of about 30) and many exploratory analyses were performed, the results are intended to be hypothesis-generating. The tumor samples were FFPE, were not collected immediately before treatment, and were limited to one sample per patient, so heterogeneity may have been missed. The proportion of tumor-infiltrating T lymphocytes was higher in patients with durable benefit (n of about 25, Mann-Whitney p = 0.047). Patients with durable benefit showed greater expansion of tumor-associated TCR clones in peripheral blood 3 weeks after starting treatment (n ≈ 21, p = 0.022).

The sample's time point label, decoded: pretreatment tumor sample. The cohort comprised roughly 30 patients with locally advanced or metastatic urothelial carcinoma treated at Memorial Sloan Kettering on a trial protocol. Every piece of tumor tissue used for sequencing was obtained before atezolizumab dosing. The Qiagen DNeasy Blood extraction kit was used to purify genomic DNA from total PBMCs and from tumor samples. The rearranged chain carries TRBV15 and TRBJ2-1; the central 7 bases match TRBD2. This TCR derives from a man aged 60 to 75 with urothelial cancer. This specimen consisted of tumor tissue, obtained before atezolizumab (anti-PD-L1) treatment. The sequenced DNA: TGTGCCACCAGCAGAGGGCAGGAAGGACTAGGGCCCTACAATGAGCAGTTCTTC. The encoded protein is CATSRGQEGLGPYNEQFF.